One sample yielded the 23 T cell receptor beta chains listed below, sequenced in a study of T-cell memory formation after mild COVID-19. TCRdb independently ran MiXCR on the 5' RACE reads; one entry per CDR3 protein. Of hundreds of thousands of distinct CDR3 sequences in the sample, about a fifth were seen once. The sequencing input was PBMCs or a T cell subset sorted from them (not recorded which). The receptors were gathered from an adult woman who had mild COVID-19 (a few samples of this study predate the infection). Cell type and time point are not known.

The chain couples TRBV11-2 to TRBJ2-7; 8 nucleotides line up with TRBD2. Germline CDR1 is SGHAT and CDR2 is FQNNGV. The trim removed 5 bases at V and 6 bases at J, leaving 3 bases unmatched. The CDR3 contains 12 residues. CDR3 DNA sequence: TGTGCCAGCAGCGCGGGAGGCCCCGAGCAGTACTTC. Encoded protein: CASSAGGPEQYF.

The chain couples TRBV4-1 to TRBJ1-5, with D possibly being TRBD1 (5 bases). Germline values: CDR1 MGHRA, CDR2 YSYEKL. Trimming took off 0 bases at V and 5 bases at J, with 14 bases between the two ends. This CDR3 has 16 residues. The CDR3 loop is CASSQDDSNYYQPQHF. Written as DNA, the CDR3 is TGCGCCAGCAGCCAAGATGACAGTAATTACTATCAGCCCCAGCATTTT.

This clonotype turned up a few times. The chain employs TRBV11-2 and TRBJ1-1, with TRBD1 matching 11 bases. CDR3 length: 17 amino acids. The trim removed 6 bases at V and 4 bases at J, leaving 13 bases unmatched. Per germline, CDR1 SGHAT and CDR2 FQNNGV. CDR3 amino acids: CASRTGQGDESITEAFF. The CDR3 bases are TGTGCCAGCAGGACGGGACAGGGGGATGAGAGTATCACTGAAGCTTTCTTT.

The sample holds many counts of this clonotype. V gene TRBV9 combines with J gene TRBJ2-2, with TRBD2 as a possible D gene (6 bases). Trimming removed 0 bases from V and 4 bases from J, with 13 bases in between. Germline CDR1 reads SGDLS; CDR2 reads YYNGEE. The CDR3 has 16 residues. The CDR3 coding sequence is TGTGCCAGCAGCGTAGATCCGGGGGTGGTCACCGGGGAGCTGTTTTTT. Translating gives CASSVDPGVVTGELFF. Full variable domain (remainder filled in from reference TRBV9 and TRBJ2-2): DSGVTQTPKHLITATGQRVTLRCSPRSGDLSVYWYQQSLDQGLQFLIQYYNGEERAKGNILERFSAQQFPDLHSELNLSSLELGDSALYFCASSVDPGVVTGELFFGEGSRLTVL.

This clonotype was picked up many times. The genes are TRBV12-3 or TRBV12-4 and TRBJ1-2; D unresolved. The CDR3 is 12 residues long. CDR3 protein: CGSTIGVGGYTF. CDR3 nucleotide sequence: TGTGGGTCGACCATCGGGGTAGGCGGCTACACCTTC.

Only a few counts were recorded for this clonotype. This chain joins TRBV4-1 and TRBJ1-5; 12 nucleotides line up with TRBD1. The junction had 4 bases not matched to a gene; V was cut back by 3 bases and J by 7 bases. Germline assignment: CDR1 MGHRA and CDR2 YSYEKL. The CDR3 spans 15 residues. The CDR3 nucleotides read TGCGCCAGCAGCCAGGGACAGGGGGCAGGACAGCCCCAGCATTTT. Translation gives CASSQGQGAGQPQHF.

The rearrangement uses TRBV30 and TRBJ2-7; 10 nucleotides agree with TRBD2. Germline V gene lookup returns CDR1 GTSNPN and CDR2 SVGIG (reference sequence). V lost 2 bases, J lost 4 bases, and 5 bases stayed unmatched. The CDR3 runs to 14 residues. CDR3 loop: CAWSLAGGIYEQYF. The CDR3 region has the DNA TGTGCCTGGAGTTTAGCGGGGGGAATTTACGAGCAGTACTTC.

The chain has TRBV5-5 and TRBJ2-2; D is undetermined. This CDR3 is built from 14 residues. The germline CDR1 and CDR2 sequences are SGHKS and YYEKEE (reference sequence). Trimming stripped 4 bases from V and 4 bases from J, with 11 bases between. CDR3 residues: CASSPAGPTGELFF. DNA for the CDR3: TGTGCCAGCAGCCCGGCCGGGCCCACCGGGGAGCTGTTTTTT.

This clonotype turned up a few times. The rearrangement joins TRBV20-1 to TRBJ1-6, with D maybe TRBD1 (5 bases). This CDR3 spans 17 amino acids. Germline V CDR1 and CDR2: DFQATT, SNEGSKA (reference sequence). Trimming pared 3 bases from V and 0 bases from J, leaving 15 bases between. This CDR3 reads CSARETGASSYNSPLHF. The CDR3 DNA is TGCAGTGCTAGGGAGACCGGGGCCAGCTCCTATAATTCACCCCTCCACTTT.

This clonotype showed up just a few times. The rearrangement joins TRBV18 to TRBJ1-2; D is undetermined. The CDR3 extends over 15 amino acids. V lost 3 bases and J lost 7, with 18 bases in between. The germline gives CDR1 KGHSH, CDR2 LQKENI. DNA for the CDR3: TGTGCCAGCTCACCCTCCTCAGGATTTAGGTTTGGCTACACCTTC. Its translation is CASSPSSGFRFGYTF.

The chain is built from TRBV24-1 and TRBJ2-3, with D possibly being TRBD1 or TRBD2 (5 bases each). Germline assignment: CDR1 KGHDR and CDR2 SFDVKD. V dropped 5 bases and J dropped 0 bases, with 8 bases sitting between them. This CDR3 contains 14 residues. The CDR3 bases are TGTGCCACCAGTGGCTGGGACAGCACAGATACGCAGTATTTT. Its translation: CATSGWDSTDTQYF.

The chain carries TRBV20-1 and TRBJ2-5; no definite D call. V was pared by 1 base and J by 1 base, with 7 bases between. CDR3 length: 13 residues. Germline V gene lookup returns CDR1 DFQATT and CDR2 SNEGSKA (reference sequence). The CDR3 nucleotides read TGCAGTGCTAGAGGGTCCCCCCAAGAGACCCAGTACTTC. This gives the protein CSARGSPQETQYF.

In this sample, this clonotype turned up once. The chain recombines TRBV7-9 with TRBJ1-5, with D perhaps matching TRBD1 (6 bases). Germline V gives CDR1 SEHNR, CDR2 FQNEAQ (reference sequence). V was trimmed by 4 bases and J by 5 bases, leaving 18 bases between them. CDR3 length: 16 residues. The CDR3 DNA is TGTGCCAGCAGCTCGGGATCACAGGGAATCCATCAGCCCCAGCATTTT. Its translation: CASSSGSQGIHQPQHF.

This chain uses TRBV12-3 or TRBV12-4 with TRBJ1-5; 8 nucleotides match TRBD1. The ends lost 8 bases at V and 7 bases at J; junction bases unmatched: 4. CDR3 length: 12 residues. The CDR3 sequence is CASSDREQPQHF. As DNA, the CDR3 is TGTGCCAGCTCGGACAGGGAACAGCCCCAGCATTTT.

In this sample, this clonotype turned up a few times. J is TRBJ2-7 and V is TRBV4-3; TRBD2 aligns across 11 bases. In germline, CDR1 is LGHNA, CDR2 YSLEER. The V gene end was trimmed by 2 bases and the J gene end by 4 bases; junction bases not matched to a gene: 4. The CDR3 covers 15 residues. The CDR3 DNA is TGCGCCAGCAGCCAACTACTAGCGGGAGCGTACGAGCAGTACTTC. Translation: CASSQLLAGAYEQYF.

This clonotype was seen a few times. As DNA, the CDR3 is TGTGCCAGCAAGAAGGGGGCCACAGATACGCAGTATTTT. The encoded protein is CASKKGATDTQYF. The V call is TRBV27, the J call TRBJ2-3; 7 bases align to TRBD1. The CDR3 totals 13 residues. V lost 7 bases and J lost 2; bases outside the gene matches: 3. CDR1 and CDR2 from the germline V gene are MNHEY and SMNVEV (reference sequence).

The chain is built from TRBV6-2 or TRBV6-3 and TRBJ1-2; possibly TRBD1 for D (5 bases). Germline CDR1 reads MNHEY; CDR2 reads SVGEGT. The CDR3 extends over 13 amino acids. V was trimmed by 2 bases and J by 7 bases, leaving 11 bases between them. The DNA for the CDR3 is TGTGCCAGCAGTTACGAGGGGATTCGTGGCTACACCTTC. It codes for CASSYEGIRGYTF.

This clonotype was found a few times. The V call is TRBV5-1, the J call TRBJ2-3; D might be TRBD1 or TRBD2, each matching 5 bases. Trimming took off 4 bases at V and 2 bases at J, with 11 bases between the two ends. CDR1 and CDR2 (germline): SGHRS, YFSETQ. This CDR3 contains 14 residues. In DNA, the CDR3 is TGCGCCAGCAGCCCCGGGACCCCCACAGATACGCAGTATTTT. Translated: CASSPGTPTDTQYF.

J is TRBJ2-5 and V is TRBV7-9; TRBD1 agrees at 8 bases. V shed 0 bases and J 5 bases; nucleotides not matched to a gene: 2. The germline gives CDR1 SEHNR, CDR2 FQNEAQ (reference sequence). This CDR3 is built from 14 residues. The CDR3 DNA reads TGTGCCAGCAGCTTAGCCAGGGGGCTTGAGACCCAGTACTTC. As protein: CASSLARGLETQYF.

This clonotype came up once. The genes are TRBV3-1 and TRBJ2-2; D remains unclear. The V gene's germline CDR1 is LGHDT and CDR2 YNNKEL (reference sequence). The V end lost 2 bases, the J end lost 5 bases, and 12 bases lay between the germline ends. The CDR3 is 15 amino acids. DNA of the CDR3: TGTGCCAGCAGCCAAATCCTAGAGCCAACCGGGGAGCTGTTTTTT. It is translated as CASSQILEPTGELFF.

This clonotype was recorded a few times. The chain has TRBV27 and TRBJ1-5; 8 bases match TRBD1. CDR1 and CDR2 from the germline V gene are MNHEY and SMNVEV (reference sequence). V trimming: 6 bases; J trimming: 8 bases; junction bases outside the gene matches: 9. The CDR3 is made up of 14 amino acids. The DNA of the CDR3 is TGTGCCAGCAGATTTGGACAGGGCCGTGAGCCCCAGCATTTT. Translation gives CASRFGQGREPQHF.

The chain combines TRBV7-9 with TRBJ1-2; 11 bases are shared with TRBD1. The CDR3 has 15 residues. The ends lost 5 bases at V and 2 bases at J; junction bases unmatched: 4. Per germline, CDR1 SEHNR and CDR2 FQNEAQ (reference sequence). The CDR3 DNA is TGTGCCAGCAGCCCGGACAGGGGGCGGAACTATGGCTACACCTTC. Translation: CASSPDRGRNYGYTF.

A single count supports this clonotype. This rearrangement joins TRBV15 to TRBJ2-7; 9 nucleotides line up with TRBD1. Germline trimming cut 6 bases from V and 3 bases from J; bases unmatched to any gene: 3. The CDR3 extends over 13 amino acids. Germline V gives CDR1 LNHNV, CDR2 YYDKDF (reference sequence). The CDR3 region has the DNA TGTGCCACCAGGAGGGGACAGGGCTACGAGCAGTACTTC. This sequence encodes CATRRGQGYEQYF.